This TCR beta chain was captured in a study of T-cell reconstitution after alpha-beta-depleted transplantation in children. Overall study findings and caveats: Newly made T cells mostly supplied T-cell counts and diversity one year after transplant. Reports say that about two months after transplant, the alpha-beta T cells came out of several hundred graft clones that had expanded. Recipient T cells and thymic progenitors that survived gave rise to the high TCRbeta diversity observed at day 60 in some patients.

The germline V gene encodes CDR1 DFQATT and CDR2 SNEGSKA (reference sequence). V shed 0 bases, J shed 3 bases, and the junction held 11 bases outside the gene matches. This CDR3 spans 17 amino acids. With regard to this clonotype: Its antigen remains unidentified.

During its preparation, the TCRbeta library received unique molecular identifiers. TCRdb re-derived calls from the PCR reads in MiXCR, one entry per CDR3 protein. This table has 100,000 to 130,000 distinct CDR3 sequences, almost 6.5% appearing once. This chain uses TRBV20-1 with TRBJ2-1; 7 bases fit TRBD2. The sequencing here drew on PBMCs, mostly from graft donor cells, taken 360 days after TCRalphabeta/CD19-depleted stem cell transplant. This sequence was found in a male patient between 2 and 10 years old who had a stem cell transplant for acute lymphoblastic leukemia, so the T cells may come from the graft donor. Written as DNA, the CDR3 is TGCAGTGCTAGAGATCCCCTAGCGGAACTATTCTACAATGAGCAGTTCTTC. Translation: CSARDPLAELFYNEQFF.